This is a list of T cell receptor beta chains from one sample in a study of cytomegalovirus exposure and HLA in healthy donors. Sequencing used immunoSEQ multiplex PCR; TCRdb keeps in-frame clones, though not all of them. The table lists more than 85,000 clones, around 90% of them singletons. Sequencing was performed on PBMCs. The receptor source for this set is a woman in her late teens or twenties in good health and CMV-seronegative. Each CDR3 is given with its conserved first and last residue. The D gene is left open where the match is weak. Size is omitted from some rows. Given values are once, few, many or a class for expanded clones.

j_gene: TRBJ2-5
d_gene: TRBD2
v_gene: TRBV9
abundance: NA
CDR3nt: TGTGCCAGCAGCGTAGGATGGGGACTAGCGGGAAAAGAGACCCAGTACTTC
CDR3aa: CASSVGWGLAGKETQYF

j_gene: TRBJ1-1
d_gene: NA
v_gene: TRBV6-5
abundance: NA
CDR3nt: TGTGCCAGCAGTTTGTACGATGCAGGGCGGAACACTGAAGCTTTCTTT
CDR3aa: CASSLYDAGRNTEAFF

j_gene: TRBJ2-2
d_gene: TRBD1
v_gene: TRBV15
abundance: NA
CDR3nt: TGTGCCACCAGCAGCTGGGACAGGGTCCCCGGGGAGCTGTTTTTT
CDR3aa: CATSSWDRVPGELFF

j_gene: TRBJ2-1
d_gene: NA
v_gene: TRBV5-6
abundance: NA
CDR3nt: TGTGCCAGCAGCTTGAGGGGGTACAATGAGCAGTTCTTC
CDR3aa: CASSLRGYNEQFF

j_gene: TRBJ2-5
d_gene: TRBD1
v_gene: TRBV27
abundance: NA
CDR3nt: TGTGCCAGCAGTAATAAGTTTCCGGGACAGGGGTGGGATGAGACCCAGTACTTC
CDR3aa: CASSNKFPGQGWDETQYF

j_gene: TRBJ2-3
d_gene: TRBD2
v_gene: TRBV9
abundance: NA
CDR3nt: TGTGCCAGCAGCGTAGATCCTAGCGGACCTCCTAGCACAGATACGCAGTATTTT
CDR3aa: CASSVDPSGPPSTDTQYF

j_gene: TRBJ2-5
d_gene: NA
v_gene: TRBV28
abundance: NA
CDR3nt: TGTGCCAGCAGCCTAGACAGTCAAGAGACCCAGTACTTC
CDR3aa: CASSLDSQETQYF

j_gene: TRBJ1-3
d_gene: NA
v_gene: TRBV7-3
abundance: NA
CDR3nt: TGTGCCAGCAGCTTAACCGCAGGGACTGGAAACACCATATATTTT
CDR3aa: CASSLTAGTGNTIYF

j_gene: TRBJ2-2
d_gene: NA
v_gene: TRBV18
abundance: NA
CDR3nt: TGTGCCAGCTCACCACCCGGCACCGGGGAGCTGTTTTTT
CDR3aa: CASSPPGTGELFF

j_gene: TRBJ1-1
d_gene: NA
v_gene: TRBV15
abundance: once
CDR3nt: TGTGCCACCAGCAGACCAATGCAGGGTATCTACACTGAAGCTTTCTTT
CDR3aa: CATSRPMQGIYTEAFF

j_gene: TRBJ2-7
d_gene: TRBD1
v_gene: TRBV27
abundance: NA
CDR3nt: TGTGCCAGCAGTCACGGGACAGGGCTATCCTACGAGCAGTACTTC
CDR3aa: CASSHGTGLSYEQYF

j_gene: TRBJ1-2
d_gene: TRBD1
v_gene: TRBV9
abundance: NA
CDR3nt: TGTGCCAGCAGCGTGGGACAGGCTTTCTATGGCTACACCTTC
CDR3aa: CASSVGQAFYGYTF

j_gene: TRBJ2-7
d_gene: TRBD1
v_gene: TRBV28
abundance: NA
CDR3nt: TGTGCCAGCACCGCCCCGAGACAGGGGACCTACGAGCAGTACTTC
CDR3aa: CASTAPRQGTYEQYF

j_gene: TRBJ2-3
d_gene: TRBD2
v_gene: TRBV19
abundance: NA
CDR3nt: TGTGCCACCCTAGCGGGAGGTATCGGTACGCAGTATTTT
CDR3aa: CATLAGGIGTQYF

j_gene: TRBJ2-6
d_gene: TRBD2
v_gene: TRBV6-1
abundance: few
CDR3nt: TGTGCCAGCAGTGAAAGAGCGGGAGGGGCCAACGTCCTGACTTTC
CDR3aa: CASSERAGGANVLTF

j_gene: TRBJ2-3
d_gene: TRBD1
v_gene: TRBV7-9
abundance: once
CDR3nt: TGTGCCAGCAGCCCGACAGGGGGTACGCAGTATTTT
CDR3aa: CASSPTGGTQYF

j_gene: TRBJ2-7
d_gene: TRBD2
v_gene: TRBV9
abundance: NA
CDR3nt: TGTGCCAGCAGCACGGGGGAGGGGTGGAGCGAGCAGTACTTC
CDR3aa: CASSTGEGWSEQYF

j_gene: TRBJ2-5
d_gene: NA
v_gene: TRBV7-9
abundance: NA
CDR3nt: TGTGCCACTGGGGGGGAGACCCAGTACTTC
CDR3aa: CATGGETQYF

j_gene: TRBJ2-2
d_gene: TRBD2
v_gene: TRBV27
abundance: NA
CDR3nt: TGTGCCACCCAGGGACTAGCGGGAGGTCTTCGGGTCGGGGAGCTGTTTTTT
CDR3aa: CATQGLAGGLRVGELFF

j_gene: TRBJ2-1
d_gene: TRBD1
v_gene: TRBV25-1
abundance: NA
CDR3nt: TGTGCCAGCGGAACCGGGACAGGGAAGTTCTTC
CDR3aa: CASGTGTGKFF

j_gene: TRBJ2-7
d_gene: TRBD2
v_gene: TRBV6-5
abundance: NA
CDR3nt: TGTGCCAGCAGTTCCCGGGACTATCAGTACGAGCAGTACTTC
CDR3aa: CASSSRDYQYEQYF

j_gene: TRBJ2-3
d_gene: TRBD2
v_gene: TRBV27
abundance: NA
CDR3nt: TGTGCCAGCAGTTTGAGCGGGAGTACGCAGTATTTT
CDR3aa: CASSLSGSTQYF

j_gene: TRBJ2-3
d_gene: NA
v_gene: TRBV6-4
abundance: NA
CDR3nt: TGTGCCAGCAGTGACTCAAGAGGGGGTGCAGATACGCAGTATTTT
CDR3aa: CASSDSRGGADTQYF

j_gene: TRBJ2-1
d_gene: TRBD2
v_gene: TRBV29-1
abundance: NA
CDR3nt: TGCAGCGTGTACCGACTAGCGATCGACAATGAGCAGTTCTTC
CDR3aa: CSVYRLAIDNEQFF

j_gene: TRBJ1-2
d_gene: TRBD1
v_gene: TRBV28
abundance: NA
CDR3nt: TGTGCCAGCAGTTTATACCCCATGAGACAGGGGGTTGAGTATGGCTACACCTTC
CDR3aa: CASSLYPMRQGVEYGYTF

j_gene: TRBJ2-5
d_gene: TRBD1
v_gene: TRBV13
abundance: NA
CDR3nt: TGTGCCAGCAGCTGGGGACAGGGGGGAAAGACCCAGTACTTC
CDR3aa: CASSWGQGGKTQYF

j_gene: TRBJ1-1
d_gene: NA
v_gene: TRBV14
abundance: NA
CDR3nt: TGTGCCAGCAGCCAAGGCGTGAACACTGAAGCTTTCTTT
CDR3aa: CASSQGVNTEAFF

j_gene: TRBJ2-7
d_gene: NA
v_gene: TRBV1
abundance: NA
CDR3nt: TGCACCAGCAGCCAAGATTATGGGACTAGCGGGAGGGCCCCGTTT
CDR3aa: CTSSQDYGTSGRAPF

j_gene: TRBJ1-1
d_gene: NA
v_gene: TRBV28
abundance: NA
CDR3nt: TGTGCCAGCAGTTTGGGACACCTAATGAACACTGAAGCTTTCTTT
CDR3aa: CASSLGHLMNTEAFF

j_gene: TRBJ1-1
d_gene: TRBD1
v_gene: TRBV5-1
abundance: NA
CDR3nt: TGCGCCAGCAGCTTTGGGGGACAGCCCACTGAAGCTTTCTTT
CDR3aa: CASSFGGQPTEAFF

j_gene: TRBJ2-5
d_gene: NA
v_gene: TRBV6-5
abundance: NA
CDR3nt: TGTGCCAGCAGTTACTCGAGGTACCAAGAGACCCAGTACTTC
CDR3aa: CASSYSRYQETQYF

j_gene: TRBJ1-5
d_gene: NA
v_gene: TRBV5-6
abundance: NA
CDR3nt: TGTGCCAGCAGCTTGATGGGCTACAATCAGCCCCAGCATTTT
CDR3aa: CASSLMGYNQPQHF

j_gene: TRBJ1-5
d_gene: TRBD1
v_gene: TRBV11-2
abundance: few
CDR3nt: TGTGCCAGCAGCTTGACAGGGGAGAATCAGCCCCAGCATTTT
CDR3aa: CASSLTGENQPQHF

j_gene: TRBJ2-2
d_gene: NA
v_gene: TRBV7-3
abundance: NA
CDR3nt: TGTGCCAGCAGCCCTAGAACCGGGGAGCTGTTTTTT
CDR3aa: CASSPRTGELFF

j_gene: TRBJ2-2
d_gene: NA
v_gene: TRBV25-1
abundance: NA
CDR3nt: TGTGCCAGCAGTGATTTCGCCAGGGCCACCGGGGAGCTGTTTTTT
CDR3aa: CASSDFARATGELFF

j_gene: TRBJ2-7
d_gene: NA
v_gene: TRBV9
abundance: NA
CDR3nt: TGTGCCAGCAGCCCACAGGGCGTACGGGAGCAGTACTTC
CDR3aa: CASSPQGVREQYF

j_gene: TRBJ2-6
d_gene: NA
v_gene: TRBV11-3
abundance: NA
CDR3nt: TGTGCCAGCAGCCTACTATTCTCTGGGGCCAACGTCCTGACTTTC
CDR3aa: CASSLLFSGANVLTF

j_gene: TRBJ2-2
d_gene: NA
v_gene: TRBV11-2
abundance: many
CDR3nt: TGTGCCAGCAGCTTAGAAATCGAGGCCGGGGAGCTGTTTTTT
CDR3aa: CASSLEIEAGELFF

j_gene: TRBJ1-1
d_gene: NA
v_gene: TRBV6-1
abundance: NA
CDR3nt: TGTGCCAGCAGTGAAGCGAGTGGAGGGATTGGCACTGAAGCTTTCTTT
CDR3aa: CASSEASGGIGTEAFF

j_gene: TRBJ2-7
d_gene: TRBD1
v_gene: TRBV27
abundance: NA
CDR3nt: TGTGCCAGCAGTTCTCCACCGGGACAGGGGTCCTACGAGCAGTACTTC
CDR3aa: CASSSPPGQGSYEQYF